Sequencing of this T cell receptor (beta chain) was carried out in a study of T cells after posttransplantation cyclophosphamide. Broader study findings: Donor-recipient repertoire similarity was low at 1-2 months, rising over year one. After PTCy, TRB diversity resembled that of CNI/methotrexate controls.

The table came from immunoSEQ multiplex PCR; TCRdb's copy has only in-frame clones and leaves some out. The sample lists about 6,900 clones, 82% seen once, with about 30% in the top ten. Cyclophosphamide on days +3 and +4 followed busulfan-fludarabine conditioning and a marrow graft. This clone has only one observation. Its specificity is not known. There are 16 residues in the CDR3. Germline V gene lookup returns CDR1 SGHAT and CDR2 FQNNGV. V lost 5 bases and J lost 3; bases outside the gene matches: 8. The sequence came from a female patient in her forties or fifties who received an allogeneic stem cell transplant from a related donor, was CMV-positive, and had no GVHD. Some T cells may be graft donor cells. The sample was CD8+ T cells sorted from PBMCs, taken approximately 45 months after allogeneic stem cell transplant with posttransplant cyclophosphamide. The rearrangement uses TRBV11-2 and TRBJ2-5, with 11 bases fitting TRBD2. CDR3 in amino acids: CASSQEGTSGKETQYF. The CDR3 region has the DNA TGTGCCAGCAGCCAAGAAGGGACTAGCGGTAAAGAGACCCAGTACTTC.